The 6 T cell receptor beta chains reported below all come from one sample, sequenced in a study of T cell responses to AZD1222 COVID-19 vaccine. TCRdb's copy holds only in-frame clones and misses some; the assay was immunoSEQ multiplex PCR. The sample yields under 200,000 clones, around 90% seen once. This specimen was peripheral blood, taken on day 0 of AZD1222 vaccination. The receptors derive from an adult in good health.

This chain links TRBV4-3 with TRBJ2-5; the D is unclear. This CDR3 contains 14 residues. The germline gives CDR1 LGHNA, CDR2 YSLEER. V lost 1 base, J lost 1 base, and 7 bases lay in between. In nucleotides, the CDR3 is TGCGCCAGCAGCCAAGGGGTGACCCAAGAGACCCAGTACTTC. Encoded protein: CASSQGVTQETQYF.

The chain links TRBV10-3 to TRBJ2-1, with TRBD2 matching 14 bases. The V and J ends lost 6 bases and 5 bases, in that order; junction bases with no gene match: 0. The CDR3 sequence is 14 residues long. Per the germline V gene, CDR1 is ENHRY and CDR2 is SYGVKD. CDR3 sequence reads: CAIRGLAGDNEQFF. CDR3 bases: TGTGCCATCAGGGGACTAGCGGGGGACAATGAGCAGTTCTTC.

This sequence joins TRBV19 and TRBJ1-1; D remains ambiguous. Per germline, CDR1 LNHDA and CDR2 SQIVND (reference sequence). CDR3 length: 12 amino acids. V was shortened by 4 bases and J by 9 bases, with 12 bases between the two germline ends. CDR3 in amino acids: CASSTTEIKAFF. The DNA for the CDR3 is TGTGCCAGTAGTACTACAGAGATAAAAGCTTTCTTT.

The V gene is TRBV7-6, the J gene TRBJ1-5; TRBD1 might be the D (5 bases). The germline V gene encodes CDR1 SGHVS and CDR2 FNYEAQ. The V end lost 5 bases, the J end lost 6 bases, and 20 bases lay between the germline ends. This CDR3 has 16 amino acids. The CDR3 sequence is CASSPAVGASSQPQHF. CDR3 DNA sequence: TGTGCCAGCAGCCCCGCCGTTGGGGCGAGTAGTCAGCCCCAGCATTTT.

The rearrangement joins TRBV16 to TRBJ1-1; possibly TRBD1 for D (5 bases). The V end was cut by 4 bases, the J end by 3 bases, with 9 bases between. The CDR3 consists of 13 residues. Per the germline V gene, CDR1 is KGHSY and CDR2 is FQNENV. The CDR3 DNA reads TGTGCCAGCAGCCGCGTGGGGGACACTGAAGCTTTCTTT. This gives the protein CASSRVGDTEAFF.

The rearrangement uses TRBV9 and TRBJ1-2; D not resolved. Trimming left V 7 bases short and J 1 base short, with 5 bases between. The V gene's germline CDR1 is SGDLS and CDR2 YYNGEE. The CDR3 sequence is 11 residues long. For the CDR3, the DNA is TGTGCCAGCGGAGATAACTATGGCTACACCTTC. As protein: CASGDNYGYTF.